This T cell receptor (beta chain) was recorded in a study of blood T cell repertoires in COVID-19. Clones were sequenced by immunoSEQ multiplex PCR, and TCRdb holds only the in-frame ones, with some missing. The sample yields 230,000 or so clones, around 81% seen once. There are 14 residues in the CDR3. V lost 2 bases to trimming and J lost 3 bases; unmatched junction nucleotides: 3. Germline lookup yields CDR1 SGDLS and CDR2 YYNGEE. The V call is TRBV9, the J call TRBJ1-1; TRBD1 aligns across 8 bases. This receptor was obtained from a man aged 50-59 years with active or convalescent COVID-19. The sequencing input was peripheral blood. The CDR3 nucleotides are TGTGCCAGCAGCGTCACAGGGGGAGACACTGAAGCTTTCTTT. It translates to CASSVTGGDTEAFF.